This T cell receptor beta chain was documented in a study of regulatory T cells. The PCR used 52 TRBV and 13 TRBJ primers. TCRdb's copy holds only in-frame clones and misses some; the assay was immunoSEQ multiplex PCR. The data hold just over 20,000 clones, with 80% to 95% observed a single time. The sample taken for sequencing was CD8+ T cells sorted from blood. The TCR sequence derives from a child aged 2-15 years with CD3G deficiency.

The CDR3, as DNA: TGCGCCAGCAGCCAAGATCAGTCCCTAGCGGGAGGGCCCCATGAGCAGTTCTTC. Its protein is CASSQDQSLAGGPHEQFF. The rearrangement joins TRBV4-1 to TRBJ2-1, with TRBD2 matching 12 bases. V lost 0 bases and J lost 8; bases outside the gene matches: 11. This CDR3 is built from 18 residues. Germline V gene data show CDR1 as MGHRA and CDR2 as YSYEKL.